These 27 T cell receptor beta chains originate from one sample sequenced in a study of cytomegalovirus exposure and HLA in healthy donors. PCR involved 60 Vbeta and 13 Jbeta primers. Clones were read by immunoSEQ multiplex PCR, and TCRdb kept only the in-frame ones, dropping some. The sample lists around 150,000 clones; roughly three quarters were seen once. Sequenced material: PBMCs. The receptor source for this set is a man aged 25 to 40 in good health and CMV-seronegative.

This clone was observed a single time. The rearrangement uses TRBV29-1 and TRBJ2-1; the match to TRBD2 covers 8 bases. Per germline, CDR1 SQVTM and CDR2 ANQGSEA. V lost 7 bases to trimming and J lost 4 bases; unmatched junction nucleotides: 12. The CDR3 is 15 amino acids. CDR3 in DNA: TGCAGCGCTGATAGCGGGACCTCAGGTTACAATGAGCAGTTCTTC. It yields the protein CSADSGTSGYNEQFF.

CDR3 amino acids: CASSPLQGADNEQFF. The CDR3 coding sequence is TGTGCCAGCTCACCATTACAGGGGGCCGACAATGAGCAGTTCTTC. The V and J genes are TRBV18 and TRBJ2-1, with 9 bases matching TRBD1. This CDR3 is 15 amino acids long. V was pared by 2 bases and J by 5 bases, with 4 bases of the junction left unmatched. Germline CDR1 KGHSH, CDR2 LQKENI.

The rearrangement uses TRBV15 and TRBJ2-7; 8 bases are shared with TRBD2. This CDR3 comprises 16 residues. In germline, CDR1 is LNHNV, CDR2 YYDKDF (reference sequence). The ends lost 0 bases at V and 3 bases at J; junction bases unmatched: 7. CDR3 coding DNA: TGTGCCACCAGCAGAGAAAAAGCGGGAGTCGGCTACGAGCAGTACTTC. Protein product: CATSREKAGVGYEQYF.

CDR3 residues: CASSPYPSRVGYEQYF. CDR3 coding DNA: TGTGCCAGCAGCCCATACCCCAGCAGGGTGGGCTACGAGCAGTACTTC. This chain joins TRBV9 and TRBJ2-7; TRBD1 is a possible D gene (5 bases). Deletions cut 4 bases from V and 3 bases from J, with 20 bases between. CDR3 length equals 16 residues. Germline V gene data show CDR1 as SGDLS and CDR2 as YYNGEE.

The rearrangement uses TRBV27 and TRBJ2-2, with D tentatively TRBD1 (5 bases). Germline CDR1 MNHEY, CDR2 SMNVEV (reference sequence). The CDR3 loop spans 16 amino acids. With 3 bases removed from V and 1 base from J, the gap between germline ends came to 12 bases. The CDR3 DNA sequence: TGTGCCAGCAGTTTCCCGACAGTGGGGAACACCGGGGAGCTGTTTTTT. Protein: CASSFPTVGNTGELFF.

The chain is built from TRBV2 and TRBJ2-3; 15 positions agree with TRBD2. The CDR3 totals 13 residues. V lost 8 bases and J lost 6; bases outside the gene matches: 0. Per germline, CDR1 SNHLY and CDR2 FYNNEI. Written as DNA, the CDR3 is TGTGCCAGCGGGACTAGCGGGAGGGATACGCAGTATTTT. It yields the protein CASGTSGRDTQYF.

This clone was counted only a few times. The gene calls are TRBV18 and TRBJ2-2; tentatively, D is TRBD2 (5 bases). This CDR3 spans 15 amino acids. Germline V gene sequence: CDR1 KGHSH, CDR2 LQKENI. V gave up 1 base and J gave up 5 bases, with 11 bases separating them. This CDR3 is CASSPRMWETGELFF. CDR3 DNA sequence: TGTGCCAGCTCACCACGAATGTGGGAGACCGGGGAGCTGTTTTTT.

The sample holds one count of this clone. The V gene is TRBV18, the J gene TRBJ1-3; D not certain. V lost 2 bases, J lost 6 bases, and 5 bases lay in between. The CDR3 is 12 amino acids. Germline assignment: CDR1 KGHSH and CDR2 LQKENI. The CDR3, as DNA: TGTGCCAGCTCACCAAGAGAAAACACCATATATTTT. Translated, it gives CASSPRENTIYF.

This sequence joins TRBV5-4 and TRBJ2-2, with D maybe TRBD2 (6 bases). The CDR3 extends over 15 amino acids. Per the germline V gene, CDR1 is SGHNT and CDR2 is YYREEE (reference sequence). The V and J ends lost 4 bases and 2 bases respectively, with 12 bases between them. DNA of the CDR3: TGTGCCAGCAGCCCGGGACTTTCAAACACCGGGGAGCTGTTTTTT. It translates to CASSPGLSNTGELFF.

The CDR3 region is CSVATSGSYDTQYF. The CDR3 DNA sequence: TGCAGCGTTGCGACTAGCGGGAGTTATGATACGCAGTATTTT. The chain employs TRBV29-1 and TRBJ2-3; 12 nucleotides align to TRBD2. The CDR3 covers 14 residues. The V and J ends lost 4 bases and 6 bases, in that order; junction bases with no gene match: 5. The germline CDR1 and CDR2 sequences are SQVTM and ANQGSEA.

This chain uses TRBV28 with TRBJ2-4; 7 bases map to TRBD1. In germline, CDR1 is MDHEN, CDR2 SYDVKM. With 3 bases clipped from V and 7 bases from J, the junction kept 6 bases outside the gene matches. The CDR3 extends over 14 amino acids. The CDR3, as DNA: TGTGCCAGCAGTTTCGACAGGGTCGATAACATTCAGTACTTC. Its protein is CASSFDRVDNIQYF.

The chain uses TRBV6-5 and TRBJ1-5; D is undetermined. V gave up 0 bases and J gave up 6 bases, with 12 bases separating them. CDR1 is MNHEY and CDR2 is SVGAGI in the germline V gene. The CDR3 has 15 residues. In DNA form, the CDR3 reads TGTGCCAGCAGTTACTCGTTCCGGGGTGGTCAGCCCCAGCATTTT. It yields the protein CASSYSFRGGQPQHF.

This chain uses TRBV5-5 with TRBJ2-3; TRBD2 is a possible D gene (6 bases). CDR3 size: 16 residues. Looked up from germline, CDR1 is SGHKS and CDR2 is YYEKEE (reference sequence). Trimming stripped 2 bases from V and 5 bases from J, with 18 bases between. DNA of the CDR3: TGTGCCAGCAGCTTTCTCGTAGCGGATAAAAAAGATACGCAGTATTTT. Protein product: CASSFLVADKKDTQYF. Using reference TRBV5-5 and TRBJ2-3 for the parts outside the CDR3, the full variable domain is DAGVTQSPTHLIKTRGQQVTLRCSPISGHKSVSWYQQVLGQGPQFIFQYYEKEERGRGNFPDRFSARQFPNYSSELNVNALLLGDSALYLCASSFLVADKKDTQYFGPGTRLTVL.

This clone turned up a few times. The rearrangement uses TRBV28 and TRBJ1-4; D ambiguous. Trimming took off 3 bases at V and 6 bases at J, with 11 bases between the two ends. This CDR3 has 14 amino acids. Germline V gene data show CDR1 as MDHEN and CDR2 as SYDVKM. The CDR3 bases are TGTGCCAGCAGTTTGCATGGTTCGGATGAAAAACTGTTTTTT. Amino acids: CASSLHGSDEKLFF.

Remarks on this clone: Distinct nucleotide sequences in the sample also encode this CDR3. The gene calls are TRBV4-1 and TRBJ2-3; TRBD2 is a possible D gene (6 bases). The CDR3 covers 17 residues. The ends were cut back, 4 bases at V and 2 bases at J, with 19 bases in the middle. CDR1 is MGHRA, CDR2 YSYEKL, per germline. As DNA, the CDR3 is TGCGCCAGCAGCCCTAGACCCGGACTACTCTTCACAGATACGCAGTATTTT. Residues: CASSPRPGLLFTDTQYF.

This sequence joins TRBV10-1 and TRBJ2-1; D is uncertain. Trimming removed 6 bases from V and 9 bases from J, with 12 bases in between. The CDR3 has 12 residues. Germline V gives CDR1 WNHNN, CDR2 SYGVQD (reference sequence). In nucleotides, the CDR3 is TGCGCCAGCAGCCCCGGAGTAGGTGAGCAGTTCTTC. It codes for CASSPGVGEQFF.

The chain carries TRBV9 and TRBJ1-2; D is unresolved. Germline lookup yields CDR1 SGDLS and CDR2 YYNGEE. Deletions cut 0 bases from V and 7 bases from J, with 13 bases between. The CDR3 covers 14 residues. The CDR3 reads CASSVVGGFSGYTF. CDR3 DNA sequence: TGTGCCAGCAGCGTAGTGGGAGGGTTTTCTGGCTACACCTTC.

The chain carries TRBV5-1 and TRBJ2-6; the D is unclear. Trimming shortened V by 0 bases and J by 2 bases, and 6 bases separated the two germline ends. The CDR3 sequence is 15 residues long. The V gene's germline CDR1 is SGHRS and CDR2 YFSETQ. DNA for the CDR3: TGCGCCAGCAGCTTGGTGCAGGCTGGGGCCAACGTCCTGACTTTC. Residues: CASSLVQAGANVLTF.

The V call is TRBV5-6, the J call TRBJ2-1; D not certain. Germline V gene data show CDR1 as SGHDT and CDR2 as YYEEEE. The V end was cut by 4 bases, the J end by 9 bases, with 14 bases between. The CDR3 consists of 13 residues. CDR3 sequence: CASSPDIVREQFF. CDR3 in DNA: TGTGCCAGCAGCCCAGACATAGTTCGTGAGCAGTTCTTC.

The chain recombines TRBV28 with TRBJ2-2, with a tentative D call TRBD2 (5 bases). V lost 7 bases to trimming and J lost 0 bases, with 9 bases between them. This CDR3 is built from 14 residues. From germline, CDR1 is MDHEN and CDR2 SYDVKM. Written as DNA, the CDR3 is TGTGCCAGCACTTGGGGAGCGAACACCGGGGAGCTGTTTTTT. This sequence encodes CASTWGANTGELFF.

The chain carries TRBV19 and TRBJ2-7, with 10 bases fitting TRBD2. With 5 bases clipped from V and 0 bases from J, the junction kept 1 base outside the gene matches. The germline CDR1 and CDR2 sequences are LNHDA and SQIVND (reference sequence). The CDR3 is 14 residues long. The CDR3 loop is CASSSSGGSYEQYF. The CDR3 bases are TGTGCCAGTAGTTCTAGCGGGGGCTCCTACGAGCAGTACTTC.

The CDR3 region is CASSPRQGADEQYF. For the CDR3, the DNA is TGTGCCAGCAGCCCACGACAGGGGGCGGACGAGCAGTACTTC. The chain carries TRBV11-1 and TRBJ2-7; 10 bases align to TRBD1. With 5 bases clipped from V and 5 bases from J, the junction kept 6 bases outside the gene matches. There are 14 residues in the CDR3. Germline CDR1 SGHAT, CDR2 FQDESV (reference sequence).

This chain joins TRBV7-2 and TRBJ2-5; 7 bases match TRBD1. The length of the CDR3 is 14 residues. Germline loops: CDR1 SGHTA, CDR2 FQGNSA. The junction had 7 bases not matched to a gene; V was cut back by 4 bases and J by 5 bases. CDR3 sequence (DNA): TGTGCCAGCAGCTCGGTAACAGGGGCGGAGACCCAGTACTTC. It is translated as CASSSVTGAETQYF.

Of note for this clone: Other DNA sequences in the sample encode the same CDR3. In DNA, the CDR3 is TGTGCCAGCAGCTCCGGGACTAGCGCCACAGATACGCAGTATTTT. This codes for CASSSGTSATDTQYF. J is TRBJ2-3 and V is TRBV11-3; 10 bases are shared with TRBD2. CDR1 is SGHNT and CDR2 is YENEEA in the germline V gene. J lost 2 bases, V lost 4 bases, and 3 bases had no gene match. The CDR3 spans 15 residues.

The J gene is TRBJ1-1, the V gene TRBV5-1; 11 bases map to TRBD1. V lost 0 bases, J lost 3 bases, and 4 bases stayed unmatched. This CDR3 has 16 amino acids. Per the germline V gene, CDR1 is SGHRS and CDR2 is YFSETQ. CDR3 amino acids: CASSLADRGHDTEAFF. The CDR3 bases are TGCGCCAGCAGCTTGGCGGACAGGGGGCATGACACTGAAGCTTTCTTT.

The chain carries TRBV9 and TRBJ1-2; 9 bases align to TRBD1. The V and J ends lost 2 bases and 0 bases, in that order; junction bases with no gene match: 2. Germline CDR1 reads SGDLS; CDR2 reads YYNGEE. The CDR3 is 15 amino acids. Here the CDR3 reads CASSVTGGPNYGYTF. CDR3 sequence (DNA): TGTGCCAGCAGCGTTACAGGGGGCCCTAACTATGGCTACACCTTC.

The V call is TRBV6-1, the J call TRBJ1-3; D is unresolved. The CDR3 loop spans 15 amino acids. Germline CDR1 and CDR2: MNHNS and SASEGT. The germline V and J ends were trimmed by 5 bases and 0 bases, with 11 bases remaining between them. The CDR3 loop reads CASSPDVLSGNTIYF. The CDR3 DNA follows: TGTGCCAGCAGTCCCGATGTACTCTCTGGAAACACCATATATTTT.